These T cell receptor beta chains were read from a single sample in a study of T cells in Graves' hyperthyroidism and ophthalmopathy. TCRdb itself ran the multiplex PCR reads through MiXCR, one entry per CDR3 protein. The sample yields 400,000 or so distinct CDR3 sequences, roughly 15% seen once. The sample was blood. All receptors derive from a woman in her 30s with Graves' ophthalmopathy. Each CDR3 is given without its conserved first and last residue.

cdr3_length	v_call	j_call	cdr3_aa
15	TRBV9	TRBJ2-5	ASSTPDLQGSDETQY
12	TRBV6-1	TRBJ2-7	ASSPSRGPYEQY
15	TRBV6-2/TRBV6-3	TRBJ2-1	ASSYGSGGYSYNEQF
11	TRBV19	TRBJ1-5	ASSVRQNQPQH
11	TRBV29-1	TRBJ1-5	SVATNSNQPQH
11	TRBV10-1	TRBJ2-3	ASSDQGRDTQY
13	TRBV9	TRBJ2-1	ASSVGGTGNNEQF
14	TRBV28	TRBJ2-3	ASRPRGRGDTDTQY
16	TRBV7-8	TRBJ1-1	ASSPRLGGERSRTEAF
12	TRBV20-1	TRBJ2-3	SARAGRWTDTQY
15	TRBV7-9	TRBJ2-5	ASSLVIRHKDEETQY
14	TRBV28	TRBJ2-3	ASSYGLAGGADTQY
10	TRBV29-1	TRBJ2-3	SVERRADTQY
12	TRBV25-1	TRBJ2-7	ASSEAGGIYEQY
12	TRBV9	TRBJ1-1	ASSVDASRVGAF
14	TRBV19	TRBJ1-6	ASSLTDRGKYSPLH
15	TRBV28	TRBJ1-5	ASSPGQGTGRDQPQH
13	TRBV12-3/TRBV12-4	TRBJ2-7	ASSREVRGAHEQY
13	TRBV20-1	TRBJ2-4	SAARGQGRENIQY
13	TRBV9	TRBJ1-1	ASSVEGRGYTEAF
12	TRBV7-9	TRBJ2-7	ASSLARGFDEQY
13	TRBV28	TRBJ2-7	ASRLPGGAFYEQY
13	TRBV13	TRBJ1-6	ASTTYARNNSPLH
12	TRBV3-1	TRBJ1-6	ASSQGALNSPLH
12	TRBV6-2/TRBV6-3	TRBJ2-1	ASSGLAGGHEQF
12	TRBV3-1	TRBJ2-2	ASSHWGGTGELF
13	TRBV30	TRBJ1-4	AWSGKAGGNEKLF